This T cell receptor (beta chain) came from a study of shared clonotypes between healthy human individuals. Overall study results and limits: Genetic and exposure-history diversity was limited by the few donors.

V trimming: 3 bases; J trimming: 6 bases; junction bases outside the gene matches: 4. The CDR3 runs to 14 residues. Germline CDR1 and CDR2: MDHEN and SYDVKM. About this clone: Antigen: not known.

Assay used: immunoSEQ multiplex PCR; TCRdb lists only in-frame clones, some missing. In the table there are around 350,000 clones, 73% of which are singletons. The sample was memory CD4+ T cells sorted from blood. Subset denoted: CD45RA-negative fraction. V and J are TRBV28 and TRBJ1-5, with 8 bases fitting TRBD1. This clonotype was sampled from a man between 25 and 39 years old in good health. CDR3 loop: CASSLAGGVQPQHF. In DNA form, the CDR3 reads TGTGCCAGCAGTTTGGCAGGGGGCGTTCAGCCCCAGCATTTT. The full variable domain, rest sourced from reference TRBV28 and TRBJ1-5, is DVKVTQSSRYLVKRTGEKVFLECVQDMDHENMFWYRQDPGLGLRLIYFSYDVKMKEKGDIPEGYSVSREKKERFSLILESASTNQTSMYLCASSLAGGVQPQHFGDGTRLSIL.